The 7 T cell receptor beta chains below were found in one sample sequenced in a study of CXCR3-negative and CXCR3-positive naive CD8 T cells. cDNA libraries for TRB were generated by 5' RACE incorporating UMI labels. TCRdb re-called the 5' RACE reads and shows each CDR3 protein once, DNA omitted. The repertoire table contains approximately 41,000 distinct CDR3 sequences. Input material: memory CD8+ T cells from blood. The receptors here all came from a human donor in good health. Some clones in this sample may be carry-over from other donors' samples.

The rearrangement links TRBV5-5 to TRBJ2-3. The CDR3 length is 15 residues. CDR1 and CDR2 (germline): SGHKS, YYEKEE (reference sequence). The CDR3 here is CASSLARASTDTQYF.

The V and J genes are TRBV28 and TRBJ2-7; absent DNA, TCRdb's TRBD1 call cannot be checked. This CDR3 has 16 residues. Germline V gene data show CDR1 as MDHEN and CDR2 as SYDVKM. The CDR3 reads CASSRIQGVFPYEQYF.

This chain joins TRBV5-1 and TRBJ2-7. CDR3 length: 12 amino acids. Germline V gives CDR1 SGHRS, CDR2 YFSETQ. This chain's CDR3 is CASSLDNYEQYF.

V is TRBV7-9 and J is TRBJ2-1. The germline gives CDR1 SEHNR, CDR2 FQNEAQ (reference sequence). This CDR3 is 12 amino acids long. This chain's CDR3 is CASSQLADEQFF.

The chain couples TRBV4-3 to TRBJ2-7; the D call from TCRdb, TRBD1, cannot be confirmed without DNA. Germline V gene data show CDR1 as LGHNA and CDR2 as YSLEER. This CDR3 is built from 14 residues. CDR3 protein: CASSHADRGYEQYF.

CDR3 amino acids: CSARARGGNTEAFF. The chain links TRBV20-1 to TRBJ1-1; TCRdb names TRBD1, which stays unverified in the absence of DNA. Germline V gene sequence: CDR1 DFQATT, CDR2 SNEGSKA (reference sequence). The CDR3 totals 14 residues.

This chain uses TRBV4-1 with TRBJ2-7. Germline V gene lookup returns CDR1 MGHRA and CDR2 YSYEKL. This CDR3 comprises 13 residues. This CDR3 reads CASSQVAEYEQYF.